These T cell receptor beta chains were read from a single sample in a study of blood T cell repertoires in COVID-19. Sequencing was performed with immunoSEQ multiplex PCR; in TCRdb, only in-frame clones are kept and a portion is missing. The table has roughly 140,000 clones, 80% to 90% seen once. Sample: peripheral blood. All receptors come from a woman aged 40-49 years with acute or convalescent COVID-19. Each CDR3 is given with its conserved first and last residue. Fields, in order: CDR3 protein, CDR3 DNA, clone size, J gene, D gene, V gene. A D gene is named only where the DNA matches it firmly. Expanded clones are given a class, and other clones once, few, many or no size at all.

CASTLDRGLLF | TGTGCCAGCACCCTCGACAGGGGGCTGCTCTTT | . | TRBJ1-1 | TRBD1 | TRBV12-3/TRBV12-4
CASSLSTGVSYGYTF | TGTGCCAGCAGCTTATCAACAGGGGTTAGCTATGGCTACACCTTC | . | TRBJ1-2 | TRBD1 | TRBV7-6
CATSDSGGANSGNTIYF | TGTGCCACCAGTGACTCAGGGGGCGCCAACTCTGGAAACACCATATATTTT | . | TRBJ1-3 | TRBD1 | TRBV24-1
CASRRDSPMNSNQPQHF | TGTGCCAGCAGAAGGGACAGTCCAATGAATAGCAATCAGCCCCAGCATTTT | . | TRBJ1-5 | TRBD1 | TRBV2
CASSAQGTSGTYNEQFF | TGTGCCAGCAGCGCCCAAGGGACTAGCGGGACCTACAATGAGCAGTTCTTC | . | TRBJ2-1 | TRBD2 | TRBV9
CASSQLVERESPLSEQFF | TGTGCCAGCAGTCAGCTGGTGGAACGGGAGTCTCCTCTGAGTGAGCAGTTCTTC | . | TRBJ2-1 | . | TRBV21-1
CASSSNRGLAGSHTDTQYF | TGTGCCAGCAGCAGCAACAGAGGACTAGCGGGATCACACACAGATACGCAGTATTTT | . | TRBJ2-3 | TRBD2 | TRBV11-3
CASSSTGQGYEQYF | TGTGCCAGCAGCAGCACCGGGCAGGGTTACGAGCAGTACTTC | . | TRBJ2-7 | . | TRBV3-1/TRBV3-2
CSAGQPYEQYF | TGCAGCGCCGGACAGCCTTACGAGCAGTACTTC | . | TRBJ2-7 | . | TRBV29-1
CASSFGEADTQYF | TGCGCCAGCAGCTTTGGGGAGGCAGATACGCAGTATTTT | . | TRBJ2-3 | . | TRBV5-1
CASSEPGSGKLFF | TGTGCCAGCAGTGAACCTGGCAGCGGAAAACTGTTTTTT | once | TRBJ1-4 | . | TRBV6-1